A selection of T cell receptor beta chains follows, all from one sample in a study of shared clonotypes between healthy human individuals. Profiled with immunoSEQ multiplex PCR; TCRdb holds only in-frame clones, not every one. Of about 1.5 million clones listed, around 95% were seen once; the top ten hold more than 0.9%. The source material was naive CD4+ T cells sorted from blood. The receptors come from a man aged 30-40 years in good health. The CDR3 runs from the conserved cysteine through the conserved F or W. Each record gives: CDR3 DNA, CDR3 protein, clone size, V gene, D gene, J gene. D genes are given only for firm matches. Clone size appears in some rows only: once, few, many, or a class for an expanded clone.

DNA: TGTGCCAGCACCGTGACAGGGGGATATGGCTACACCTTC; CDR3: CASTVTGGYGYTF; size: NA; V: TRBV6-1; D: TRBD1; J: TRBJ1-2
DNA: TGTGCCAGCCAGCCGGGACAGAGCTACGAGCAGTACTTC; CDR3: CASQPGQSYEQYF; size: NA; V: TRBV19; D: TRBD1; J: TRBJ2-7
DNA: TGTGCCAGCAGCGTAGAAGCGGGGGGGACTGAAGCTTTCTTT; CDR3: CASSVEAGGTEAFF; size: NA; V: TRBV9; D: NA; J: TRBJ1-1
DNA: TGTGCCAGCAGCCTTAGAGCGGGAGGGGTCAATGAGCAGTTCTTC; CDR3: CASSLRAGGVNEQFF; size: NA; V: TRBV7-8; D: TRBD2; J: TRBJ2-1
DNA: TGCGCCAGCAGCGTGGGACTAGCGGGGGGCACAGATACGCAGTATTTT; CDR3: CASSVGLAGGTDTQYF; size: NA; V: TRBV5-1; D: TRBD2; J: TRBJ2-3
DNA: TGTGCCAGCAGCTCCGGCCGGTCGATGGCTAGCTTGGCCTACGAGCAGTACTTC; CDR3: CASSSGRSMASLAYEQYF; size: NA; V: TRBV7-9; D: NA; J: TRBJ2-7
DNA: TGTGCCAGCAGTTCCCGGGATACGCAGTATTTT; CDR3: CASSSRDTQYF; size: NA; V: TRBV7-9; D: NA; J: TRBJ2-3
DNA: TGTGCCAGTCGGGACAGGTGGCTCCACGAGCAGTACTTC; CDR3: CASRDRWLHEQYF; size: NA; V: TRBV6-5; D: TRBD1; J: TRBJ2-7
DNA: TGTGCCAGCAGAAAGATAGGCACAGATACGCAGTATTTT; CDR3: CASRKIGTDTQYF; size: NA; V: TRBV27; D: NA; J: TRBJ2-3
DNA: TGTGCCAGCAGTCTTCTACCCGCGGGCAATGAGCAGTTCTTC; CDR3: CASSLLPAGNEQFF; size: once; V: TRBV6-5; D: NA; J: TRBJ2-1
DNA: TGTGCCAGCAGCTTTACGGGGAATGAAAAACTGTTTTTT; CDR3: CASSFTGNEKLFF; size: NA; V: TRBV7-2; D: NA; J: TRBJ1-4
DNA: TGCGCCAGCAGCTCGTTAGCGGGAGGCACAGATACGCAGTATTTT; CDR3: CASSSLAGGTDTQYF; size: NA; V: TRBV5-1; D: TRBD2; J: TRBJ2-3
DNA: TGTGCCAGCAGCTTGATGGGGGATTTGGGCAATGAGCAGTTCTTC; CDR3: CASSLMGDLGNEQFF; size: NA; V: TRBV5-5; D: NA; J: TRBJ2-1
DNA: TGTGCCAGCAGACGTCCGGGAGCCGTGGAGCAGTACTTC; CDR3: CASRRPGAVEQYF; size: once; V: TRBV7-2; D: NA; J: TRBJ2-7
DNA: TGCGCCAGCAGTGAGTGGTCCGCTCAGCCCCAGCATTTT; CDR3: CASSEWSAQPQHF; size: NA; V: TRBV10-2; D: NA; J: TRBJ1-5
DNA: TGTGCCAGCAGCCTGACAGGGGGAGCCACCTACGAGCAGTACTTC; CDR3: CASSLTGGATYEQYF; size: NA; V: TRBV11-3; D: TRBD1; J: TRBJ2-7
DNA: TGCGCCAGCAGCCAGGATGGGACAGGGAGGGAGACCCAGTACTTC; CDR3: CASSQDGTGRETQYF; size: NA; V: TRBV4-1; D: TRBD1; J: TRBJ2-5
DNA: TGTGCCAGCAGCACCGAGGGCCTAGCGGAGCTCACCGGGGAGCTGTTTTTT; CDR3: CASSTEGLAELTGELFF; size: NA; V: TRBV5-4; D: TRBD2; J: TRBJ2-2
DNA: TGTGCCAGCAGTTTAAGTCTAGGTAATCCCTACAATGAGCAGTTCTTC; CDR3: CASSLSLGNPYNEQFF; size: once; V: TRBV27; D: NA; J: TRBJ2-1
DNA: TGTGCCAGCAGAAAAATTACGGGGGGTAACTATGGCTACACCTTC; CDR3: CASRKITGGNYGYTF; size: NA; V: TRBV6-6; D: NA; J: TRBJ1-2
DNA: TGTGCCAGCAGTTACAGGGGCCGTTACTACGAGCAGTACTTC; CDR3: CASSYRGRYYEQYF; size: NA; V: TRBV27; D: TRBD1; J: TRBJ2-7
DNA: TGTGCCAGCAGCGTAGGAGCTAGCGGGAGTGAGAGTGAGCAGTTCTTC; CDR3: CASSVGASGSESEQFF; size: NA; V: TRBV9; D: TRBD2; J: TRBJ2-1
DNA: TGTGCCAGCAGCGTATCAGGGACTGGGGCCAACGTCCTGACTTTC; CDR3: CASSVSGTGANVLTF; size: NA; V: TRBV9; D: NA; J: TRBJ2-6
DNA: TGTGCCAGCAGCCAAGGACTAGCGGGAGATTCCTACGAGCAGTACTTC; CDR3: CASSQGLAGDSYEQYF; size: once; V: TRBV14; D: TRBD2; J: TRBJ2-7
DNA: TGCGCCAGCAGCCGAGGGACCGGGGAGCTGTTTTTT; CDR3: CASSRGTGELFF; size: NA; V: TRBV10-1; D: NA; J: TRBJ2-2
DNA: TGTGCCAGCTCACCACCCGTTGCGACAGGGGGCAAGTACAATGAGCAGTTCTTC; CDR3: CASSPPVATGGKYNEQFF; size: once; V: TRBV18; D: TRBD1; J: TRBJ2-1
DNA: TGTGCCATCAGAGGAGGCGGACAGCCTAATGAAAAACTGTTTTTT; CDR3: CAIRGGGQPNEKLFF; size: NA; V: TRBV10-3; D: NA; J: TRBJ1-4
DNA: TGTGCCAGCAGCGTAGATGGGGTGGGAGTTTACAATGAGCAGTTCTTC; CDR3: CASSVDGVGVYNEQFF; size: NA; V: TRBV9; D: NA; J: TRBJ2-1
DNA: TGCGCCAGCAGCTTGGCTGGGGGGATGAACACTGAAGCTTTCTTT; CDR3: CASSLAGGMNTEAFF; size: NA; V: TRBV5-1; D: NA; J: TRBJ1-1
DNA: TGTGCCAGCAGTTACCCCTCGACAGGGGATGGGGCCCAGTACTTC; CDR3: CASSYPSTGDGAQYF; size: NA; V: TRBV6-5; D: TRBD1; J: TRBJ2-5
DNA: TGCAGCGCCGGAGGGACAGTAGGGGCTGAAGCTTTCTTT; CDR3: CSAGGTVGAEAFF; size: NA; V: TRBV29-1; D: TRBD1; J: TRBJ1-1
DNA: TGTGCCAGCTCACCCGTACAGGGGGCGGGTCAGCCCCAGCATTTT; CDR3: CASSPVQGAGQPQHF; size: NA; V: TRBV18; D: TRBD1; J: TRBJ1-5
DNA: TGCGCCAGCAGCCAAGCCGGGACAGTGGGTGAAAAACTGTTTTTT; CDR3: CASSQAGTVGEKLFF; size: NA; V: TRBV4-1; D: TRBD1; J: TRBJ1-4
DNA: TGTGCTAGCAGCCTGCACGGACTAGCGGGAGGGACTCAGTACTTC; CDR3: CASSLHGLAGGTQYF; size: NA; V: TRBV7-7; D: TRBD2; J: TRBJ2-5
DNA: TGTGCCAGCAGCTTGGTTTTCGGGGGTACTAAAGGCGAGCAGTACTTC; CDR3: CASSLVFGGTKGEQYF; size: NA; V: TRBV5-6; D: NA; J: TRBJ2-7
DNA: TGTGCCAGCAGCGTAGACCGGGACAGGGCCAATGAAAAACTGTTTTTT; CDR3: CASSVDRDRANEKLFF; size: NA; V: TRBV9; D: TRBD1; J: TRBJ1-4
DNA: TGTGCCAGTAGTATCCGGGCCAGAGTGAACACTGAAGCTTTCTTT; CDR3: CASSIRARVNTEAFF; size: NA; V: TRBV19; D: NA; J: TRBJ1-1
DNA: TGTGCCAGCTCACCCGTAGGAGTAGCGGGAATCGAGCAGTACTTC; CDR3: CASSPVGVAGIEQYF; size: NA; V: TRBV18; D: TRBD2; J: TRBJ2-7
DNA: TGTGCCAGCAGCCCTCGGGACCAGAGGGAGACCCAGTACTTC; CDR3: CASSPRDQRETQYF; size: NA; V: TRBV7-9; D: NA; J: TRBJ2-5
DNA: TGTGCCAGCAGTTTCAACCTAGCGAACAATGAGCAGTTCTTC; CDR3: CASSFNLANNEQFF; size: NA; V: TRBV27; D: NA; J: TRBJ2-1
DNA: TGTGCCAGCTTCTTGTCGGGCGTCGGCACAGATACGCAGTATTTT; CDR3: CASFLSGVGTDTQYF; size: once; V: TRBV18; D: NA; J: TRBJ2-3
DNA: TGTGCCAGCAGCTTATCCCAGACAGCCCACGGGGGTGAAAAACTGTTTTTT; CDR3: CASSLSQTAHGGEKLFF; size: NA; V: TRBV7-9; D: NA; J: TRBJ1-4
DNA: TGTGCCAGCAGCTTCCAGCGGGAGTTATCCGGGGAGCTGTTTTTT; CDR3: CASSFQRELSGELFF; size: NA; V: TRBV11-2; D: TRBD2; J: TRBJ2-2
DNA: TGTGCCAGCAGCAAGCTAGTGAGCTCCTACAATGAGCAGTTCTTC; CDR3: CASSKLVSSYNEQFF; size: NA; V: TRBV5-5; D: NA; J: TRBJ2-1
DNA: TGTGCCAGCAGCCCCTCAGGGGGTATGTTGGAGACCCAGTACTTC; CDR3: CASSPSGGMLETQYF; size: NA; V: TRBV5-4; D: TRBD1; J: TRBJ2-5
DNA: TGTGCCAGCAGCTTAGTGGGGGCCTACGAGCAGTACTTC; CDR3: CASSLVGAYEQYF; size: NA; V: TRBV7-9; D: NA; J: TRBJ2-7
DNA: TGTGCCAGCAGAATTAAGATAGCAATTCGCACTGAAGCTTTCTTT; CDR3: CASRIKIAIRTEAFF; size: NA; V: TRBV21-1; D: NA; J: TRBJ1-1
DNA: TGTGCCAGCAGGGGTAGCGGTTTACTTCTCGAGCAGTACTTC; CDR3: CASRGSGLLLEQYF; size: NA; V: TRBV28; D: NA; J: TRBJ2-7